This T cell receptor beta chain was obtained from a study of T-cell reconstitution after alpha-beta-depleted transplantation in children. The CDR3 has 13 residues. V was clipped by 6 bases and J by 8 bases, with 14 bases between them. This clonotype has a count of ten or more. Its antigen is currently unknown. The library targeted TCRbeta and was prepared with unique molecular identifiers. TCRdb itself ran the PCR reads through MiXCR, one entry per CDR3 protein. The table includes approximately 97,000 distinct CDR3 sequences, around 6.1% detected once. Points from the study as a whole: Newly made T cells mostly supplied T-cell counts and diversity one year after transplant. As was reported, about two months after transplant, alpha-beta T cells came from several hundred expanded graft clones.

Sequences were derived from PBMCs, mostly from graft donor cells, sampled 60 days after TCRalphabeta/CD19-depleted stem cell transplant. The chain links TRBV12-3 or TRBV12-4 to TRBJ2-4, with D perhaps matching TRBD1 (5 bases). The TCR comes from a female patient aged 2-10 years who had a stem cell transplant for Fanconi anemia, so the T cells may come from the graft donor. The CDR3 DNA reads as TGTGCCAGCAGGCAGGGAAGGAACCACATTCAGTACTTC. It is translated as CASRQGRNHIQYF.